This record covers a single T cell receptor (beta chain). Its matching antigen is unknown. The entry originates in a study of cytomegalovirus exposure and HLA in healthy donors. This cohort consisted of healthy bone marrow donors. General study results and limits: Association of a missense DCLRE1C variant with TCR beta V- and J-gene trimming was reported in a later analysis. Presence/absence results assume similar sequencing depth per donor, which may not hold.

60 Vbeta and 13 Jbeta primers were used in PCR. Libraries were prepared by immunoSEQ multiplex PCR; TCRdb keeps only in-frame clonotypes and omits some of them. The sample holds 120,000 or so clones, approximately 61% seen once. This receptor was obtained from a young man in good health and CMV-seropositive. Sequenced input: PBMCs.

CDR3 sequence: CASSPRQGGSTDTQYF. In nucleotides, the CDR3 is TGTGCCAGCAGTCCCCGACAGGGGGGCAGCACAGATACGCAGTATTTT. This chain connects TRBV27 to TRBJ2-3, with 9 bases matching TRBD1. Germline values: CDR1 MNHEY, CDR2 SMNVEV (reference sequence). This CDR3 region has 16 residues. V lost 5 bases and J lost 0; bases outside the gene matches: 6.